This TCR beta chain was recovered during a study of blood T cell repertoires in COVID-19. Study in general: Researchers got acute and convalescent COVID-19 samples from the United States, Italy and Spain. From T cells, B-cell-depleted T cells, or PBMCs came the material, which was cDNA or gDNA.

The CDR3 spans 14 residues. Germline CDR1 is SGHRS and CDR2 is YFSETQ. The ends lost 3 bases at V and 5 bases at J; junction bases unmatched: 7. Only one count was recorded for this clone. Per the authors' pipeline: How many nucleated cells were present was estimated from reference gene primer amplification. Method: immunoSEQ multiplex PCR; TCRdb's copy keeps in-frame clones and lacks some. For V, J and clone size, that table is used; D and trimming come from the DNA. The table shows some 230,000 clones, with 86% occurring only once. Input material: peripheral blood. The genes are TRBV5-1 and TRBJ2-5; 7 nucleotides agree with TRBD1. The TCR was taken from a young man who had recovered from COVID-19. The CDR3: CASSWGQSGETQYF. In DNA, the CDR3 is TGCGCCAGCAGCTGGGGACAGTCGGGGGAGACCCAGTACTTC.